This TCR beta chain is drawn from a study of blood T cell repertoires in COVID-19. Assay: immunoSEQ multiplex PCR; the TCRdb copy retains only in-frame clones and omits some. The data show more than 40,000 clones, with roughly 86% seen just once and approximately 3.1% held by the top ten. V shed 6 bases and J shed 0 bases, with 11 bases lying between them. Germline V gene lookup returns CDR1 LGHDT and CDR2 YNNKEL (reference sequence). The CDR3 is made up of 14 amino acids. Source material: PBMCs or T cells enriched from blood (not recorded which). The rearrangement joins TRBV3-1 (or the pseudogene TRBV3-2) to TRBJ1-2, with D perhaps TRBD1 (6 bases). This clonotype was obtained from a woman in her forties or fifties who had recovered from COVID-19. CDR3 DNA sequence: TGTGCCAGCAGTGGCAGGGGCTCTAACTATGGCTACACCTTC. Protein: CASSGRGSNYGYTF.